Listed below are T cell receptor beta chains from one sample, sequenced in a study of cytomegalovirus exposure and HLA in healthy donors. Assay used: immunoSEQ multiplex PCR; TCRdb lists only in-frame clones, some missing. The table records roughly 200,000 clones, more than 65% of them present only once. The sample consisted of PBMCs. Every receptor here comes from a girl aged 10 to 17 in good health and CMV-seropositive. CDR3s include the opening cysteine and the closing phenylalanine or tryptophan. D genes are given only for firm matches. Some rows have no size entry. The others give once, few or many, or a class for an expanded clone.

v_gene: TRBV5-8
d_gene: -
abundance: -
j_gene: TRBJ2-5
CDR3nt: TGTGCCAGCAGCTTGGTGGGGGGTGGAATCCAAGAGACCCAGTACTTC
CDR3aa: CASSLVGGGIQETQYF

v_gene: TRBV12-5
d_gene: TRBD1
abundance: -
j_gene: TRBJ2-3
CDR3nt: TGTGCTAGTGGTACCGGGACAGGGGGGTCAGATACGCAGTATTTT
CDR3aa: CASGTGTGGSDTQYF

v_gene: TRBV28
d_gene: TRBD2
abundance: -
j_gene: TRBJ2-5
CDR3nt: TGTGCCAGCAGTGACCGGGACTTCAGCGGGGGTCCCTACCAAGAGACCCAGTACTTC
CDR3aa: CASSDRDFSGGPYQETQYF

v_gene: TRBV6-6
d_gene: TRBD1
abundance: once
j_gene: TRBJ1-6
CDR3nt: TGTGCCAGCAGCAACGCCCGACAGGGACAAGGGTCACCCCTCCACTTT
CDR3aa: CASSNARQGQGSPLHF

v_gene: TRBV2
d_gene: -
abundance: -
j_gene: TRBJ2-2
CDR3nt: TGTGCCAGCCAGGGGAGGGAGATCGGGGAGCTGTTTTTT
CDR3aa: CASQGREIGELFF

v_gene: TRBV7-4
d_gene: -
abundance: few
j_gene: TRBJ2-3
CDR3nt: TGTGCCAACGGGGGCACAGATACGCAGTATTTT
CDR3aa: CANGGTDTQYF

v_gene: TRBV2
d_gene: TRBD2
abundance: once
j_gene: TRBJ2-5
CDR3nt: TGTGCCAGCAGGAAGGGGACTAGCGGAAAAGAGACCCAGTACTTC
CDR3aa: CASRKGTSGKETQYF

v_gene: TRBV13
d_gene: TRBD1
abundance: -
j_gene: TRBJ1-3
CDR3nt: TGTGCCAGCAGTGAGGACAGGGAAGGAAACACCATATATTTT
CDR3aa: CASSEDREGNTIYF

v_gene: TRBV7-2
d_gene: TRBD1
abundance: -
j_gene: TRBJ1-6
CDR3nt: TGTGCCAGCAGCTTGGGACAGGGGGGAGGTGGTTCACCCCTCCACTTT
CDR3aa: CASSLGQGGGGSPLHF

v_gene: TRBV11-3
d_gene: -
abundance: -
j_gene: TRBJ2-2
CDR3nt: TGTGCCAGCAGTACCAGGGTCAACTCCACCGGGGAGCTGTTTTTT
CDR3aa: CASSTRVNSTGELFF

v_gene: TRBV5-8
d_gene: TRBD1
abundance: -
j_gene: TRBJ1-1
CDR3nt: TGTGCCAGCAGCTGGGTCTCCGGGACAGGGGTACTCATAAAGCGTGAAGCTTTCTTT
CDR3aa: CASSWVSGTGVLIKREAFF

v_gene: TRBV10-3
d_gene: TRBD2
abundance: -
j_gene: TRBJ2-5
CDR3nt: TGTGCCATCAGTGTGAGCGGGGGGGCCGGGGAGACCCAGTACTTC
CDR3aa: CAISVSGGAGETQYF

v_gene: TRBV11-2
d_gene: TRBD1
abundance: few
j_gene: TRBJ1-4
CDR3nt: TGTGCCAGCAGCGTGCCAGGGGGCGGGAATGAAAAACTGTTTTTT
CDR3aa: CASSVPGGGNEKLFF

v_gene: TRBV7-2
d_gene: -
abundance: -
j_gene: TRBJ2-4
CDR3nt: TGTGCCAGCAGCCCGCACACGACAGATCCTGCCAGAGCCAAAAACATTCAGTACTTC
CDR3aa: CASSPHTTDPARAKNIQYF

v_gene: TRBV4-1
d_gene: -
abundance: -
j_gene: TRBJ2-3
CDR3nt: TGCGCCAGCAGCTTAAGCCAAGGGGCGGGGTTTAGCACAGATACGCAGTATTTT
CDR3aa: CASSLSQGAGFSTDTQYF

v_gene: TRBV10-1
d_gene: -
abundance: few
j_gene: TRBJ2-1
CDR3nt: TGCGCCAGCAGTGATGCCAGGGAATATGAGCAGTTCTTC
CDR3aa: CASSDAREYEQFF

v_gene: TRBV27
d_gene: -
abundance: -
j_gene: TRBJ2-3
CDR3nt: TGTGCCAGCAGTTTAAATCCCCTTGGAGGTGCAGATACGCAGTATTTT
CDR3aa: CASSLNPLGGADTQYF

v_gene: TRBV7-2
d_gene: -
abundance: -
j_gene: TRBJ1-1
CDR3nt: TGTGCCAGCAACCAGAAGGGGTGGCAGGGCACTGAAGCTTTCTTT
CDR3aa: CASNQKGWQGTEAFF